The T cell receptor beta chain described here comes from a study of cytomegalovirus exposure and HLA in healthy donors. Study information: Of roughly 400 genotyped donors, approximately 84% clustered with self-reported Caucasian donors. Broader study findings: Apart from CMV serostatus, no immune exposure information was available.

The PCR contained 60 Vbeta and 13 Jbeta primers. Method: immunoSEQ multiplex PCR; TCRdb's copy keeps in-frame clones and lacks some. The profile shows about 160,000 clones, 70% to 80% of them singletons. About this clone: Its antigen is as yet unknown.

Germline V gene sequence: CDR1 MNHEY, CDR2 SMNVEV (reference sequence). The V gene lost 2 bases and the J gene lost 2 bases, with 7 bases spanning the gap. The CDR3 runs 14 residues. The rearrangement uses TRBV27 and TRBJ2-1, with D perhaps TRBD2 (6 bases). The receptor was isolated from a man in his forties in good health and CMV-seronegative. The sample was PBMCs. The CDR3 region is CASSLAGPYNEQFF. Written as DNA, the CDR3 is TGTGCCAGCAGTTTAGCGGGGCCCTACAATGAGCAGTTCTTC.